Listed below are T cell receptor beta chains from one sample, sequenced in a study of blood T cell repertoires in COVID-19. TCRdb's table, derived via immunoSEQ multiplex PCR, lists solely in-frame clones and lacks some. The sample contains 80,000 to 100,000 clones, 81% of which appear only once. Sequencing was performed on peripheral blood. The receptor set was obtained from a man aged 60-69 years with acute or convalescent COVID-19. Each CDR3 is given with its conserved first and last residue. Each record gives: J gene, clone size, V gene, D gene, CDR3 DNA, CDR3 protein. D genes are given only for firm matches. Clone size is stated in some rows and not others, as once, few, many or a class when expanded.

TRBJ2-1 | NA | TRBV14 | TRBD2 | TGTGCCAGCAGCAAAAGTTTAGCGGGAGGCAATGAGCAGTTCTTC | CASSKSLAGGNEQFF
TRBJ2-5 | NA | TRBV12-3/TRBV12-4 | NA | TGTGCCAGCGCCATCCGAGGAGAGACCCAGTACTTC | CASAIRGETQYF
TRBJ1-6 | NA | TRBV10-3 | NA | TGTGCCATCAGTGACCAGGGGACCTATAATTCACCCCTCCACTTT | CAISDQGTYNSPLHF
TRBJ1-6 | NA | TRBV28 | NA | TGTGCCAGCAGTTTAGGAGGGCTCCCGCCAGGTTCACCCCTCCACTTT | CASSLGGLPPGSPLHF
TRBJ2-1 | once | TRBV19 | TRBD1 | TGTGCCAGTGGACAGGGTGATGTTATAAATGAGCAGTTCTTC | CASGQGDVINEQFF
TRBJ2-3 | NA | TRBV5-1 | NA | TGCGCCAGCAGCTTGGGGAACAGTGCTAGCACAGATACGCAGTATTTT | CASSLGNSASTDTQYF
TRBJ2-2 | NA | TRBV3-1/TRBV3-2 | TRBD2 | TGTGCCAGCAGCCAAATGAGGACTCAACGGGGGGGTTGTGTGGTTTTT | CASSQMRTQRGGCVVF
TRBJ2-7 | NA | TRBV7-2 | NA | TGTGCCAGCAGCTCGTCAGCGTCCTACGAGCAGTACTTC | CASSSSASYEQYF
TRBJ2-1 | NA | TRBV27 | NA | TGTGCCAGCACCCGCTGGGGGGGGCGTGAGCAGTTCTTC | CASTRWGGREQFF
TRBJ2-7 | NA | TRBV12-3/TRBV12-4 | TRBD1 | TGTGCCAGCAGTTTCAGGGGGCTGACGAAGCAGTACTTC | CASSFRGLTKQYF
TRBJ1-1 | few | TRBV7-2 | NA | TGTGCCAGCAGCTTAGCTGGCGGCCTCGGGACTGAAGCTTTCTTT | CASSLAGGLGTEAFF
TRBJ1-5 | NA | TRBV10-3 | NA | TGTGCCATCAGTTCGGGACACCCCAATCAGCCCCAGCATTTT | CAISSGHPNQPQHF
TRBJ1-5 | NA | TRBV29-1 | NA | TGCAGCGTAGCCAGGGGCTCTGGCAATCAGCCCCAGCATTTT | CSVARGSGNQPQHF
TRBJ2-7 | few | TRBV4-1 | TRBD2 | TGCGCCAGCAGCCAATGGGGGGGGTACGAGCAGTACTTC | CASSQWGGYEQYF
TRBJ2-7 | once | TRBV7-4 | NA | TGTGCCAGCAGCTTAGGGTTTGCGCAAACCTACGAGCAGTACTTC | CASSLGFAQTYEQYF
TRBJ1-2 | NA | TRBV9 | TRBD1 | TGTGCCAGCAGCGTAGGGGCAGGGGGGTTTGGCTACACCTTC | CASSVGAGGFGYTF
TRBJ2-1 | NA | TRBV28 | TRBD2 | TGTGCCAGCGGCCATAGCGGGAGAGTGGTTGAGCAGTTCTTC | CASGHSGRVVEQFF
TRBJ1-6 | once | TRBV27 | TRBD1 | TGTGCCAGCAGTTTATATGAGGGGGCCGAGAATTCACCCCTCCACTTT | CASSLYEGAENSPLHF
TRBJ2-7 | NA | TRBV29-1 | NA | TGCAGCGTTGATGGCCCCGACGAGCAGTACTTC | CSVDGPDEQYF
TRBJ1-2 | NA | TRBV19 | NA | TGTGCCAGTAGACTAGCAGGGGAGGGATATGGCTACACCTTC | CASRLAGEGYGYTF
TRBJ2-5 | NA | TRBV9 | TRBD2 | TGTGCCAGCAGCGGGCGGGAGTTCTGGGAGACCCAGTACTTC | CASSGREFWETQYF
TRBJ2-1 | NA | TRBV5-1 | NA | TGCGCCAGCAGCGAACAGGGTCCTGAGCAGTTCTTC | CASSEQGPEQFF
TRBJ1-1 | NA | TRBV25-1 | NA | TGTGCCAGCAGTGACCCGGGGGCTGAAGCTTTCTTT | CASSDPGAEAFF
TRBJ1-2 | NA | TRBV2 | TRBD1 | TGTGCCAGCAAGTTGGACAGGGTGGACTATGGCTACACCTTC | CASKLDRVDYGYTF
TRBJ1-5 | NA | TRBV5-1 | NA | TGCGCCAGCAGCTATGGGGGGGACGGACAGCCCCAGCATTTT | CASSYGGDGQPQHF
TRBJ1-5 | once | TRBV12-5 | NA | TGTGCTAGTGGTTTTTTTGTTCCTGGGGCTAACAATCAGCCCCAGCATTTT | CASGFFVPGANNQPQHF
TRBJ1-6 | NA | TRBV5-1 | NA | TGCGCCAGCAGCTTGGTCGGGTCCTCCTATAATTCACCCCTCCACTTT | CASSLVGSSYNSPLHF
TRBJ1-1 | NA | TRBV18 | TRBD1 | TGTGCCAGCTCACCGGGACAGGGCAACACTGAAGCTTTCTTT | CASSPGQGNTEAFF
TRBJ2-1 | NA | TRBV5-4 | TRBD2 | TGTGCCAGCAGTCCCCTAGCGGGAGGGTCGGTCAATGAGCAGTTCTTC | CASSPLAGGSVNEQFF
TRBJ1-5 | NA | TRBV6-6 | TRBD1 | TGTGCCGCCGGAATTGACAGGGATCAGCCCCAGCATTTT | CAAGIDRDQPQHF
TRBJ1-3 | NA | TRBV23-1 | TRBD1 | TGCGCCAGCAGTCTATTCCGGGACAGGGGGTCAAAACCTCAAGGTTGTAAGGGTGGAAACACCATATATTTT | CASSLFRDRGSKPQGCKGGNTIYF
TRBJ1-2 | few | TRBV7-8 | NA | TGTGCCAGCAGCCTCCCCGAGCTCTATGGCTACACCTTC | CASSLPELYGYTF
TRBJ2-1 | NA | TRBV23-1 | TRBD1 | TGCGCCAGCACCCATGACAGGGAAAACTACAATGAGCAGTTCTTC | CASTHDRENYNEQFF